This T cell receptor beta chain is from a study of shared clonotypes between healthy human individuals. In the study overall: The people who gave samples were a couple of women and a few men aged 18 to 49.

Study outcomes and limitations: The naive CD4 repertoires of several donors were compared, and about 5% of clonotypes were shared.

The CDR3 consists of 16 residues. CDR1 and CDR2 (germline): SGHRS, YFSETQ. J was trimmed by 5 bases and V by 4 bases; bases with no gene match: 6. Note on this clone: Its antigen is not known.

The method was immunoSEQ multiplex PCR; TCRdb's version includes in-frame clones alone and lacks a portion of them. The sample records more than 2,000,000 clones, just over 90% being singletons. The V and J genes are TRBV5-1 and TRBJ2-7, with 16 nucleotides matching TRBD2. The specimen sequenced was naive CD4+ T cells from PBMCs. The subset denotes: CD45RA+ positively selected. This TCR came from a man between 18 and 29 years old in good health. Some clones in this sample may be carry-over from other donors' samples. CDR3 in DNA: TGCGCCAGCAGCCCGGGACTAGCGGGAGGGCATGACGAGCAGTACTTC. It is translated as CASSPGLAGGHDEQYF.